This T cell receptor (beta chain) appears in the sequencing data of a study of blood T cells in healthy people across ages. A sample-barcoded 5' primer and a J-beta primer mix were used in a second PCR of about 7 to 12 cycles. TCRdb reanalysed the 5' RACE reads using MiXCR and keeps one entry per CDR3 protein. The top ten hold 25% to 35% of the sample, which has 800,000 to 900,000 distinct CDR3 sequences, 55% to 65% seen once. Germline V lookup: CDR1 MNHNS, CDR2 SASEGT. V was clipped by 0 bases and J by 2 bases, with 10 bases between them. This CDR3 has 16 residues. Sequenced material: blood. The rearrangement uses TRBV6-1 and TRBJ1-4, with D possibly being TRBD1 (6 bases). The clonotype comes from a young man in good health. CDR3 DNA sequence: TGTGCCAGCAGTGAAGCTTGGGGGCCGACTAATGAAAAACTGTTTTTT. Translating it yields CASSEAWGPTNEKLFF.